This TCR beta chain is from a study of shared clonotypes between healthy human individuals. Points from the study as a whole: On the whole, naive subsets had larger estimated richness than memory subsets had. The four-donor shared clonotypes exceeded non-shared clonotypes in generation probability, with non-shared ones scoring lower.

Clones were sequenced by immunoSEQ multiplex PCR, and TCRdb holds only the in-frame ones, with some missing. The table has 780,000 or so clones, 72% seen once. This clone was recorded a few times. The antigen is not known. Deletions cut 0 bases from V and 1 base from J, with 12 bases between. Germline assignment: CDR1 MGHRA and CDR2 YSYEKL. The CDR3 loop spans 16 amino acids. Material: memory CD4+ T cells sorted from blood. As for subset: CD45RA-negative fraction. The chain has TRBV4-1 and TRBJ2-5, with D maybe TRBD2 (6 bases). The sequence derives from a woman in her thirties in good health. In nucleotides, the CDR3 is TGCGCCAGCAGCCAAGATCGGGGCGGGGTCCAAGAGACCCAGTACTTC. It yields the protein CASSQDRGGVQETQYF.